Many counts were recorded for the clone carrying this T cell receptor beta chain. CDR3 size: 15 residues. Trimming took off 1 base at V and 5 bases at J, with 11 bases between the two ends. Germline V gene sequence: CDR1 MGHRA, CDR2 YSYEKL. The data originate from a study of blood T cell repertoires in COVID-19. About the research overall: COVID-19 samples collected from the United States, Italy and Spain covered acute and convalescent phases. Sources were T cells, B-cell-depleted T cells, or PBMCs; the material itself was cDNA or gDNA.

While infection was still active, Seattle patients were enrolled and then followed longitudinally. Original handling: Estimation of nucleated cell counts relied on the amplification of reference gene primers. Data came from immunoSEQ multiplex PCR; TCRdb stores just in-frame clones and leaves some out. From that table come the V and J calls and clone size; the DNA was used to work out D and trimming. Counted here are 300,000 to 350,000 clones, over 85% occurring once; the ten biggest clones make up over 3.5%. The sequenced sample was peripheral blood. The gene calls are TRBV4-1 and TRBJ2-2; D is uncertain. The TCR originated in a woman in her sixties with COVID-19, enrolled during active disease. Here the CDR3 DNA reads TGCGCCAGCAGCCAAGTAGCAGAAGGAACCGGGGAGCTGTTTTTT. As protein: CASSQVAEGTGELFF.